The entry below describes one TCR beta chain. The sample belongs to a study of CD8 T cells in Susac syndrome. RNA totalling roughly 0.5 to 1 ug underwent reverse transcription with random hexamers. The authors amplified TCR beta CDR3 across 54 Vbeta and 13 Jbeta using immunoSEQ multiplex PCR. Each CDR3 protein gets one entry after TCRdb re-called the immunoSEQ multiplex PCR reads with MiXCR. The sample lists around 190,000 distinct CDR3 sequences; roughly 96% were seen once. Sequencing of TCR beta was undertaken in CD8+ and CD4+ T cells derived from blood. Negative isolation yielded the CD8+ and CD4+ T cells, while FACS enriched the TEMRA cells. This CDR3 is built from 11 residues. The germline CDR1 and CDR2 sequences are GTSNPN and SVGIG (reference sequence). Losses at the gene ends were 5 bases for V and 9 bases for J; bases not matched to a gene: 4.

The sample consisted of CD8+ T cells from PBMCs. The receptor comes from a human donor with multiple sclerosis. This chain links TRBV30 with TRBJ2-1; 7 nucleotides align to TRBD2. CDR3 region: CAWGGSGEQFF. The CDR3 region has the DNA TGTGCCTGGGGCGGGAGCGGTGAGCAGTTCTTC.